The 15 T cell receptor beta chains below were found in one sample sequenced in a study of T-cell memory formation after mild COVID-19. In TCRdb, the 5' RACE reads were re-called with MiXCR into one record per CDR3 protein. Seen here are hundreds of thousands of distinct CDR3 sequences, about 20% observed once, and the top ten hold around 12%. Specimen: PBMCs or a T cell subset sorted from them (not recorded which). The receptor set was obtained from an adult woman who had mild COVID-19 (a few samples of this study predate the infection). Cell type and time point are not known.

The chain employs TRBV5-5 and TRBJ2-7; 12 positions match TRBD2. V shed 4 bases, J shed 4 bases, and the junction held 3 bases outside the gene matches. CDR1 and CDR2 from the germline V gene are SGHKS and YYEKEE (reference sequence). The CDR3 extends over 14 amino acids. CDR3 bases: TGTGCCAGCAGCGGACTAGCGGGGTTTTACGAGCAGTACTTC. Its translation: CASSGLAGFYEQYF.

This clonotype showed up just a few times. This chain joins TRBV27 and TRBJ2-7; 7 bases line up with TRBD1. Germline CDR1 reads MNHEY; CDR2 reads SMNVEV (reference sequence). The CDR3 totals 14 residues. V dropped 3 bases and J dropped 4; count of bases not matched to a gene: 6. The CDR3 DNA reads as TGTGCCAGCAGTTTCTACAGGGGAGAGTACGAGCAGTACTTC. It encodes CASSFYRGEYEQYF.

Ten or more counts support this clonotype. V usage is TRBV6-5 and J usage is TRBJ2-1, with D possibly matching TRBD1 (5 bases). This CDR3 comprises 14 residues. CDR1 is MNHEY, CDR2 SVGAGI, per germline. V lost 0 bases, J lost 10 bases, and 13 bases lay in between. CDR3 region: CASSYSKRQIEQFF. As DNA, the CDR3 is TGTGCCAGCAGTTACTCGAAACGACAGATCGAGCAGTTCTTC.

The V call is TRBV3-1, the J call TRBJ2-7; TRBD1 aligns across 7 bases. Germline trimming cut 0 bases from V and 2 bases from J; bases unmatched to any gene: 4. The V gene's germline CDR1 is LGHDT and CDR2 YNNKEL (reference sequence). The CDR3 has 15 residues. This CDR3 reads CASSQDPGTAYEQYF. CDR3 nucleotides: TGTGCCAGCAGCCAAGATCCGGGGACAGCCTACGAGCAGTACTTC.

There are a few counts of this clonotype. A read error may account for a junction end that differs from germline. The rearrangement uses TRBV5-1 and TRBJ1-6; D remains ambiguous. Germline values: CDR1 SGHRS, CDR2 YFSETQ. The CDR3 contains 15 residues. This CDR3 is CASSLDSSYKSPLHF. DNA of the CDR3: TGCGCCAGCAGCTTGGACAGCTCCTATAAGTCACCCCTCCACTTT. The whole variable domain, filled in from reference TRBV5-1 and TRBJ1-6, reads KAGVTQTPRYLIKTRGQQVTLSCSPISGHRSVSWYQQTPGQGLQFLFEYFSETQRNKGNFPGRFSGRQFSNSRSEMNVSTLELGDSALYLCASSLDSSYKSPLHFGNGTRLTVT.

The rearrangement joins TRBV12-3 or TRBV12-4 to TRBJ2-5; TRBD1 might be the D (5 bases). V was pared by 8 bases and J by 2 bases, with 15 bases between. The CDR3 has 14 amino acids. The DNA of the CDR3 is TGTGCCAGCTCCCCCGGACACCAACAAGAGACCCAGTACTTC. Translated: CASSPGHQQETQYF.

The rearrangement links TRBV5-4 to TRBJ2-1, with D possibly being TRBD2 (6 bases). V gave up 0 bases and J gave up 7 bases, with 11 bases separating them. Germline V gene data show CDR1 as SGHNT and CDR2 as YYREEE (reference sequence). This CDR3 is 14 amino acids long. Here the CDR3 reads CASSLVAAGNEQFF. The CDR3 DNA is TGTGCCAGCAGCTTGGTAGCGGCGGGAAATGAGCAGTTCTTC.

The table lists this clonotype with many counts. The genes are TRBV18 and TRBJ2-3; 9 bases map to TRBD2. The CDR3 length is 17 residues. With V trimmed by 3 bases and J by 2 bases, 9 bases remained unmatched. In germline, CDR1 is KGHSH, CDR2 LQKENI. The CDR3 nucleotides read TGTGCCAGCTCACCCCCTAGCGGGAACCCCCTCACAGATACGCAGTATTTT. This sequence encodes CASSPPSGNPLTDTQYF.

This clonotype was seen more than once but under ten times. The V call is TRBV5-5, the J call TRBJ2-1, with a possible D match to TRBD1 (5 bases). Germline CDR1 reads SGHKS; CDR2 reads YYEKEE (reference sequence). V was shortened by 0 bases and J by 6 bases, with 13 bases between the two germline ends. The CDR3 has 15 amino acids. CDR3 coding DNA: TGTGCCAGCAGCTTGGAAGGGGTTGGTGTCAATGAGCAGTTCTTC. Residues: CASSLEGVGVNEQFF.

At least ten counts were recorded for this clonotype. As DNA, the CDR3 is TGCGCCAGCAGCCCTGGACTAGCGGAGCAAGAGACCCAGTACTTC. As protein: CASSPGLAEQETQYF. The V gene is TRBV5-1, the J gene TRBJ2-5; 10 bases are a match to TRBD2. With 4 bases clipped from V and 2 bases from J, the junction kept 5 bases outside the gene matches. The CDR3 is 15 amino acids. Germline CDR1 reads SGHRS; CDR2 reads YFSETQ.

A few counts support this clonotype. The V gene is TRBV12-3 or TRBV12-4, the J gene TRBJ2-7, with 15 positions matching TRBD2. The CDR3 is made up of 18 amino acids. The V gene end was trimmed by 5 bases and the J gene end by 7 bases; junction bases not matched to a gene: 15. The CDR3 reads CASSPGLAGGQGSREQYF. In DNA, the CDR3 is TGTGCCAGCAGTCCCGGACTAGCGGGGGGGCAGGGCTCTAGGGAGCAGTACTTC.

The gene calls are TRBV2 and TRBJ1-2; a possible D gene is TRBD1 (5 bases). V was trimmed by 6 bases and J by 8 bases, leaving 19 bases between them. Germline V gene lookup returns CDR1 SNHLY and CDR2 FYNNEI. This CDR3 spans 14 amino acids. The DNA of the CDR3 is TGTGCCAGCAGGAACCACGAGGGACCAGGGGGCTACACCTTC. This gives the protein CASRNHEGPGGYTF.

This clonotype was recorded many times. The chain has TRBV5-1 and TRBJ1-1; no clear D. Trimming removed 4 bases at V and 0 bases at J, with 7 bases between. CDR3 length equals 13 residues. Looked up from germline, CDR1 is SGHRS and CDR2 is YFSETQ. CDR3 in amino acids: CASSKKVNTEAFF. The CDR3 nucleotides are TGCGCCAGCAGCAAGAAGGTGAACACTGAAGCTTTCTTT.

There are many counts of this clonotype. The V call is TRBV12-3 or TRBV12-4, the J call TRBJ1-5; weak D call: TRBD1 (5 bases). The CDR3 has 14 residues. V was cut by 6 bases and J by 9 bases, with 18 bases left in between. Here the CDR3 reads CASSPGQATLPQHF. The DNA for the CDR3 is TGTGCCAGCAGCCCGGGGCAGGCTACATTGCCCCAGCATTTT.

This chain joins TRBV12-3 or TRBV12-4 and TRBJ1-1; possibly TRBD1 for D (5 bases). Trimming took off 5 bases at V and 1 base at J, with 20 bases between the two ends. This CDR3 comprises 17 residues. CDR3 residues: CASSAPRGDGRNTEAFF. The CDR3, as DNA: TGTGCCAGCAGTGCCCCCCGTGGGGACGGGAGGAACACTGAAGCTTTCTTT.